The rows below give T cell receptor beta chains drawn from one sample of a study of blood T cell repertoires in COVID-19. The table came from immunoSEQ multiplex PCR; TCRdb's copy has only in-frame clones and leaves some out. In the table there are about 150,000 clones, 87% of which are singletons. Sequenced: peripheral blood. The receptor source for this set is a man in his forties or fifties with active COVID-19. The CDR3 runs from the conserved cysteine through the conserved F or W. A D gene is named only where the DNA matches it firmly. Not every row has a clone size; where given, it reads once, few, many or a size class.

>TRBJ2-7|-|TRBV5-1|TRBD1
TGCGCCAGCAGCGCGGGGCCGGGACAGGGAAGCTACGAGCAGTACTTC
CASSAGPGQGSYEQYF
>TRBJ2-7|-|TRBV11-2|TRBD2
TGTGCCAGCAGCTCAGGACTAGCGGGGATCTACGAGCAGTACTTC
CASSSGLAGIYEQYF
>TRBJ2-7|-|TRBV6-6|-
TGTGCCAGCACCCCCTCGGGGTCCTACGAGCAGTACTTC
CASTPSGSYEQYF
>TRBJ1-1|-|TRBV7-2|-
TGTGCCAGCAGCTTAGCCAGATCAGGACAAGGGGGGAACACTGAAGCTTTCTTT
CASSLARSGQGGNTEAFF
>TRBJ1-1|-|TRBV6-5|TRBD1
TGTGCCAGCAGCCGCGGGGACAGGGGAGAGTGGAAGGCTTTCTTT
CASSRGDRGEWKAFF
>TRBJ2-1|-|TRBV2|-
TGTGCCAGCAAAGGACTGGACCCCATCTACAATGAGCAGTTCTTC
CASKGLDPIYNEQFF
>TRBJ2-2|-|TRBV5-8|-
TGTGCCAGCAGCCGTAGCTGGGAGACCGGGGAGCTGTTTTTT
CASSRSWETGELFF
>TRBJ2-1|-|TRBV12-3/TRBV12-4|-
TGTGCCAGCAGTAAACAGGGCTACAATGAGCAGTTCTTC
CASSKQGYNEQFF
>TRBJ1-1|-|TRBV12-3/TRBV12-4|-
TGTGCTACCCAACGGGTTCGTGCTAGGGAAGCTTTCTTT
CATQRVRAREAFF
>TRBJ2-3|-|TRBV10-1|-
TGCGCCAGCGTTGGTGGGTCGGGGTCACGCACAGATACGCAGTATTTT
CASVGGSGSRTDTQYF
>TRBJ2-4|-|TRBV18|-
TGTGCCAGCTCACCCGGGTTAAGTGGGACTGTCGGAAACATTCAGTACTTC
CASSPGLSGTVGNIQYF
>TRBJ2-5|-|TRBV4-1|-
TGCGCCAGCAGCCAAGACGGGAAGACCCAGTACTTC
CASSQDGKTQYF
>TRBJ1-5|-|TRBV3-1/TRBV3-2|TRBD1
TGTGCCAGCAGCCAGACAGGGAAGGATCAGCCCCAGCATTTT
CASSQTGKDQPQHF
>TRBJ2-5|-|TRBV7-8|-
TGTGCCAGCAGCTTACTGGCAGGCCAAGAGACCCAGTACTTC
CASSLLAGQETQYF
>TRBJ1-5|-|TRBV6-1|-
TGTGCCAGCAGTGAAAGTCGGACTCTCAGCAATCAGCCCCAGCATTTT
CASSESRTLSNQPQHF
>TRBJ1-6|-|TRBV18|-
TGTGCCAGCTCGGCCGGGACACAATATAATTCACCCCTCCACTTT
CASSAGTQYNSPLHF
>TRBJ2-3|-|TRBV4-3|-
TGCGCCAGCAGCCTCCGACACCCTAGCACAGATACGCAGTATTTT
CASSLRHPSTDTQYF
>TRBJ1-6|-|TRBV4-2|TRBD1
TGTGCCAGCAGCCAAGAAGGGACAGGGGGCAATTCACCCCTCCACTTT
CASSQEGTGGNSPLHF
>TRBJ2-1|-|TRBV7-5|-
TGTGCCAGAAGCTTAGCTGGGGGCGGGCTCGGTTACAATGAGCAGTTCTTC
CARSLAGGGLGYNEQFF
>TRBJ2-7|-|TRBV5-1|TRBD2
TGCGCCAGCAGCCCCCCACCTAGCGGGGGGCCGTCCTACGAGCAGTACTTC
CASSPPPSGGPSYEQYF
>TRBJ1-3|once|TRBV7-6|-
TGTGCCAGCAGCTTAGAAGCCCCCTCTGGAAACACCATATATTTT
CASSLEAPSGNTIYF
>TRBJ2-1|-|TRBV11-3|TRBD1
TGTGCCAGCAGCATAGGACAGGGCGACTACAATGAGCAGTTCTTC
CASSIGQGDYNEQFF
>TRBJ2-3|many|TRBV2|TRBD2
TGTGCCAGCAGTGACACTCTAGCGGGGGGTCTTAGCACAGATACGCAGTATTTT
CASSDTLAGGLSTDTQYF
>TRBJ2-3|-|TRBV3-1/TRBV3-2|TRBD2
TGTGCCAGCAGCCAGACTAGCGGGGGAGATACGCAGTATTTT
CASSQTSGGDTQYF
>TRBJ2-1|-|TRBV11-3|-
TGTGCCAGCAGCCCCGGACAGCATTGGGGTGAGCAGTTCTTC
CASSPGQHWGEQFF
>TRBJ2-3|-|TRBV5-8|-
TGTGCCAGCAGCTCTCGGCTAGCAAGGAATACGCAGTATTTT
CASSSRLARNTQYF
>TRBJ2-2|-|TRBV3-1/TRBV3-2|-
TGTGCCAGCAGCACCCGGGGCACCGGGGAGCTGTTTTTT
CASSTRGTGELFF
>TRBJ2-1|-|TRBV9|TRBD2
TGTGCCAGCCGCGTAGTGGGAGCGGGGGGGGACAATGAGCAGTTCTTC
CASRVVGAGGDNEQFF
>TRBJ1-2|-|TRBV5-6|TRBD1
TGTGCCAGCAGCTCCCTAGGACAGGGGGACTATGGCTACACCTTC
CASSSLGQGDYGYTF
>TRBJ1-5|-|TRBV6-2/TRBV6-3|TRBD1
TGTGCCAGCAGTTCCAGGGGGGTATATAGCAATCAGCCCCAGCATTTT
CASSSRGVYSNQPQHF
>TRBJ1-5|few|TRBV30|TRBD1
TGTGCCTGGAGCCCGGGACAGGGAGGCCAGCCCCAGCATTTT
CAWSPGQGGQPQHF
>TRBJ1-2|-|TRBV7-2|-
TGTGCCAGCAGCTTAGCTACTAGAGCGTACTATGGCTACACCTTC
CASSLATRAYYGYTF
>TRBJ2-7|-|TRBV12-3/TRBV12-4|-
TGTGCCAGCACCCAGGTCCCAATGGGTGAGCAGTACTTC
CASTQVPMGEQYF
>TRBJ2-1|-|TRBV9|TRBD2
TGTGCCAGCAGCTATGGGACTACCCCCAGAGGCAATGAGCAGTTCTTC
CASSYGTTPRGNEQFF
>TRBJ2-7|-|TRBV18|TRBD1
TGTGCCAGCTCACCGGGACAGGTTTACGAGCAGTACTTC
CASSPGQVYEQYF
>TRBJ1-5|-|TRBV19|-
TGTGCCAGTAGTATAGGCTCTCGCGATCAGCCCCAGCATTTT
CASSIGSRDQPQHF
>TRBJ1-4|-|TRBV18|-
TGTGCCAGCTCACCAAGCGAGGGCGAAAAACTGTTTTTT
CASSPSEGEKLFF
>TRBJ2-2|-|TRBV5-4|-
TGTGCCAGCAGCTTAAGTACAGGCGCGAACACCGGGGAGCTGTTTTTT
CASSLSTGANTGELFF
>TRBJ1-2|-|TRBV7-9|TRBD1
TGTGCCAGCAGCTTAGGTCGGGACAGGGACGACTATGGCTACACCTTC
CASSLGRDRDDYGYTF
>TRBJ2-1|-|TRBV7-9|-
TGTGCCAGCAGCGTCTCGACAGGGACTCTCAATGAGCAGTTCTTC
CASSVSTGTLNEQFF
>TRBJ2-6|-|TRBV14|-
TGTGCCAGCAGCCAAGGTGCCAATCAAGCCCTGTCTGGGGCCAACGTCCTGACTTTC
CASSQGANQALSGANVLTF
>TRBJ2-2|-|TRBV13|TRBD2
TGTGCCAGCAGCTTAATGGCTAGCGGGGGGACCGGGGAGCTGTTTTTT
CASSLMASGGTGELFF
>TRBJ1-2|once|TRBV2|-
TGTGCCAGCAGTGAAGGGCAGGGGCTTCATGGCTACACCTTC
CASSEGQGLHGYTF
>TRBJ2-1|-|TRBV2|-
TGTGCCAGCAGAGGGCGGGCTGAGCAGTTCTTC
CASRGRAEQFF
>TRBJ2-7|-|TRBV6-5|TRBD1
TGTGCCAGCAGAACCCACGGGACAGGGGCCGCCGAGCAGTACTTC
CASRTHGTGAAEQYF